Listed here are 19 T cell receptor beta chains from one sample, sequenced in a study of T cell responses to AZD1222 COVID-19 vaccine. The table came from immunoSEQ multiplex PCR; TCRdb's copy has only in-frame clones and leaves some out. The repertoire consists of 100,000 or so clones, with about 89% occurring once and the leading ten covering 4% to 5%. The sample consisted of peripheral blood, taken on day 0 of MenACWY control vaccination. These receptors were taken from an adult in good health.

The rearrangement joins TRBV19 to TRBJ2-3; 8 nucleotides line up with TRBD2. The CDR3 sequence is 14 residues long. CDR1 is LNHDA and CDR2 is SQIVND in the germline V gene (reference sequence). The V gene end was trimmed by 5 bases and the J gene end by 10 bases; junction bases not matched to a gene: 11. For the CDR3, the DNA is TGTGCCAGTAGTCACTGGCGGGAGGCCCCCGCGCAGTATTTT. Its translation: CASSHWREAPAQYF. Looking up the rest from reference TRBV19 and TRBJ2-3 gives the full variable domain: DGGITQSPKYLFRKEGQNVTLSCEQNLNHDAMYWYRQDPGQGLRLIYYSQIVNDFQKGDIAEGYSVSREKKESFPLTVTSAQKNPTAFYLCASSHWREAPAQYFGPGTRLTVL.

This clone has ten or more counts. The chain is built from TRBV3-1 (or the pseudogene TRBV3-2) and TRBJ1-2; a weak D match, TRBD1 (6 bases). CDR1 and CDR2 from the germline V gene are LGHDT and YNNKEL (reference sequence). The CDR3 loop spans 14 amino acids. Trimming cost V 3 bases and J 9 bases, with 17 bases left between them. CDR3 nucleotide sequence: TGTGCCAGCAGCCACCAGAGCAGGGGAGGCAGCTACACCTTC. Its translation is CASSHQSRGGSYTF.

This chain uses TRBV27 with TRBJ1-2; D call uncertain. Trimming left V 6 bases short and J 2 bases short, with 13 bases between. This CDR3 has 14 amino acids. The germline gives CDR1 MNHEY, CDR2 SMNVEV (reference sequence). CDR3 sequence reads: CASRTTAGNYGYTF. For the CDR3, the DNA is TGTGCCAGCAGAACGACGGCAGGAAACTATGGCTACACCTTC.

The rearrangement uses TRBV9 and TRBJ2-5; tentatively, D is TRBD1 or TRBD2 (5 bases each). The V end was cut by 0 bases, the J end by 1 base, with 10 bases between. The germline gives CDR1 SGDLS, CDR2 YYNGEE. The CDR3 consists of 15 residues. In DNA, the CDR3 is TGTGCCAGCAGCGTAGGAGGGGTCTCCCAAGAGACCCAGTACTTC. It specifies CASSVGGVSQETQYF.

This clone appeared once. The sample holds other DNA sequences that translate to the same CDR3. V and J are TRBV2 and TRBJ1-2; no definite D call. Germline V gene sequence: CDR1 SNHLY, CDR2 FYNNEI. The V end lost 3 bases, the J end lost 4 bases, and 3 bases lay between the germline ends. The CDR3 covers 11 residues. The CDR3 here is CASSERYGYTF. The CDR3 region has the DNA TGTGCCAGCAGTGAGCGCTATGGCTACACCTTC.

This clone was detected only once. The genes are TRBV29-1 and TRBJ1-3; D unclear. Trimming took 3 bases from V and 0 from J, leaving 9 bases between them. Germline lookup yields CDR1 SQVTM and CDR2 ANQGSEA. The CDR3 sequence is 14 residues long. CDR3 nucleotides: TGCAGCGTTGACAGGCCCTACTCTGGAAACACCATATATTTT. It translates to CSVDRPYSGNTIYF.

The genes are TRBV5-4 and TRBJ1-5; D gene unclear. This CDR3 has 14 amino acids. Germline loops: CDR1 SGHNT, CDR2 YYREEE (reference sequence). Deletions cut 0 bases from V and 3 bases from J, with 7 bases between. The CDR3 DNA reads TGTGCCAGCAGCTTGGACCAGGACAATCAGCCCCAGCATTTT. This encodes CASSLDQDNQPQHF.

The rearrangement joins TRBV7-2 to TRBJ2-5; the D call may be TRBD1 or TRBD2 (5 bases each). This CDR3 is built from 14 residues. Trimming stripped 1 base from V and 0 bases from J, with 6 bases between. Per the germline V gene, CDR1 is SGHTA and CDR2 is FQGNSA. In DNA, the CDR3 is TGTGCCAGCAGCTTAGGGGGGTACCAAGAGACCCAGTACTTC. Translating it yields CASSLGGYQETQYF. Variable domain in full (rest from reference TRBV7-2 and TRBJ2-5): GAGVSQSPSNKVTEKGKDVELRCDPISGHTALYWYRQSLGQGLEFLIYFQGNSAPDKSGLPSDRFSAERTGGSVSTLTIQRTQQEDSAVYLCASSLGGYQETQYFGPGTRLLVL.

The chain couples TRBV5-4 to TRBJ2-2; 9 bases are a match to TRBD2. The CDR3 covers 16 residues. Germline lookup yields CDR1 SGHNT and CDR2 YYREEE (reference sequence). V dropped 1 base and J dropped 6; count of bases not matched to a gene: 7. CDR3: CASSLMSSGSPGELFF. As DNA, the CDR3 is TGTGCCAGCAGCTTGATGAGTAGCGGGAGTCCCGGGGAGCTGTTTTTT. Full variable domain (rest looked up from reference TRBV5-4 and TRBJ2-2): ETGVTQSPTHLIKTRGQQVTLRCSSQSGHNTVSWYQQALGQGPQFIFQYYREEENGRGNFPPRFSGLQFPNYSSELNVNALELDDSALYLCASSLMSSGSPGELFFGEGSRLTVL.

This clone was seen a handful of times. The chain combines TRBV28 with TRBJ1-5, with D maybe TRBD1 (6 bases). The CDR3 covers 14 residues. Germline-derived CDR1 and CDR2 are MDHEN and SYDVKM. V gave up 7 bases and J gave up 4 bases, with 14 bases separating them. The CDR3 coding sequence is TGTGCCAGCACCCTGAGACAGGAGAATCAGCCCCAGCATTTT. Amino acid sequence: CASTLRQENQPQHF.

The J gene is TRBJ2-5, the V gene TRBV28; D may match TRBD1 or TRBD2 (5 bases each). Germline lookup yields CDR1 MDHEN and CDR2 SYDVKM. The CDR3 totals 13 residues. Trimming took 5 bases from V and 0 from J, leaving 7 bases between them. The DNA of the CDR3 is TGTGCCAGCAGTCGGGACGACCAAGAGACCCAGTACTTC. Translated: CASSRDDQETQYF.

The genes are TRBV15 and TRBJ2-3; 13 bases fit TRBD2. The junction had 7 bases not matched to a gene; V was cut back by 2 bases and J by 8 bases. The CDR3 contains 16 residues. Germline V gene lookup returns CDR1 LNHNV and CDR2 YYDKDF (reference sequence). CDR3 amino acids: CATSRSGLAGPGTQYF. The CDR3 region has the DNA TGTGCCACCAGCAGATCGGGACTAGCGGGGCCGGGTACGCAGTATTTT.

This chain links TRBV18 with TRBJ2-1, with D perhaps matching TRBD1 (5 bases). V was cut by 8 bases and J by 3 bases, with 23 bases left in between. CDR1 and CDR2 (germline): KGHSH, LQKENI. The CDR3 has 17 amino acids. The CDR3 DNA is TGTGCCAGCACTGGGCCCGCTTCAGGGTACGGCTACAATGAGCAGTTCTTC. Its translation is CASTGPASGYGYNEQFF.

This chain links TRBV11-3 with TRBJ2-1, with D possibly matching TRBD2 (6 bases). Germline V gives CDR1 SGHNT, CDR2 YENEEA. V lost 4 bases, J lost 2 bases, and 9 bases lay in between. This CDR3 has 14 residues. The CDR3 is CASSYGGAYNEQFF. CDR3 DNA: TGTGCCAGCAGCTACGGCGGGGCCTACAATGAGCAGTTCTTC. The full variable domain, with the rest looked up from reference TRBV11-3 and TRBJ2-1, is EAGVVQSPRYKIIEKKQPVAFWCNPISGHNTLYWYLQNLGQGPELLIRYENEEAVDDSQLPKDRFSAERLKGVDSTLKIQPAELGDSAVYLCASSYGGAYNEQFFGPGTRLTVL.

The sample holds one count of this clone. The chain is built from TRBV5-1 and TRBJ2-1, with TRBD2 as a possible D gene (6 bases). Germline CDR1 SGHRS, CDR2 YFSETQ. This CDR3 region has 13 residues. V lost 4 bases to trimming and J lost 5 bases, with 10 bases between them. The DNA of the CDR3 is TGCGCCAGCAGCCAAGGGACTGACAATGAGCAGTTCTTC. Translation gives CASSQGTDNEQFF. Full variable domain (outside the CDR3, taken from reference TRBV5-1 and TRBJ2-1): KAGVTQTPRYLIKTRGQQVTLSCSPISGHRSVSWYQQTPGQGLQFLFEYFSETQRNKGNFPGRFSGRQFSNSRSEMNVSTLELGDSALYLCASSQGTDNEQFFGPGTRLTVL.

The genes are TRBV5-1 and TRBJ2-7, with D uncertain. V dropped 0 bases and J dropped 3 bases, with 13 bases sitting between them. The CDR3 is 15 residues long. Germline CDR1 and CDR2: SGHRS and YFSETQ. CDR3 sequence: CASSLGFVNFYEQYF. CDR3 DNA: TGCGCCAGCAGCTTGGGGTTTGTGAACTTCTACGAGCAGTACTTC. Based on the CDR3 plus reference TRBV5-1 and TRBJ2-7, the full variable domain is KAGVTQTPRYLIKTRGQQVTLSCSPISGHRSVSWYQQTPGQGLQFLFEYFSETQRNKGNFPGRFSGRQFSNSRSEMNVSTLELGDSALYLCASSLGFVNFYEQYFGPGTRLTVT.

In nucleotides, the CDR3 is TGTGCCAGCAGTTACCCGGCCTTCAGGGGGCTGGTCGAGCAGTACTTC. Protein sequence: CASSYPAFRGLVEQYF. V and J are TRBV6-2 or TRBV6-3 and TRBJ2-7, with 8 bases fitting TRBD1. This CDR3 has 16 amino acids. The V gene end was trimmed by 2 bases and the J gene end by 6 bases; junction bases not matched to a gene: 12. CDR1 is MNHEY and CDR2 is SVGEGT in the germline V gene.

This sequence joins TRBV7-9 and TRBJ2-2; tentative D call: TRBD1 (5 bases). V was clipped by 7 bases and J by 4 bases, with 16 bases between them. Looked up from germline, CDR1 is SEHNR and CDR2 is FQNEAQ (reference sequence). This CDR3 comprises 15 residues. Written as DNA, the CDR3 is TGTGCCAGCACCCCGCGAGTAGGGGCCACCGGGGAGCTGTTTTTT. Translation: CASTPRVGATGELFF. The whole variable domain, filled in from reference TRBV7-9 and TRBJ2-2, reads DTGVSQNPRHKITKRGQNVTFRCDPISEHNRLYWYRQTLGQGPEFLTYFQNEAQLEKSRLLSDRFSAERPKGSFSTLEIQRTEQGDSAMYLCASTPRVGATGELFFGEGSRLTVL.

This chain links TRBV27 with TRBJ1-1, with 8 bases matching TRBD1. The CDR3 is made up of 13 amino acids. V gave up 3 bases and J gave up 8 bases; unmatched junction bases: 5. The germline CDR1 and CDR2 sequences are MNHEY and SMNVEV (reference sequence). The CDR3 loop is CASSFGQGQEAFF. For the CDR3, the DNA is TGTGCCAGCAGTTTTGGACAGGGACAAGAAGCTTTCTTT.